This T cell receptor beta chain comes out of a study of CD8+ T cells in alopecia areata. Study background: Tofacitinib treatment spanned 6 to 18 months, with 6 months off drug afterward. Broader study findings: Just one nonresponder means the tie between baseline CD8+ expansion and response stays uncertain. Lesional tissue from the scalp (especially in alopecia totalis/universalis) showed higher clonality than normal scalp.

RNA was extracted and reverse transcribed into cDNA as the sequencing template. Method: immunoSEQ multiplex PCR; TCRdb's copy keeps in-frame clones and lacks some. The sample consists of roughly 110,000 clones, 84% of them appearing once. This clone appeared once. Its antigen is not known. The CDR3 spans 15 residues. Germline CDR1 MGHRA, CDR2 YSYEKL. Between the trimmed V and J ends, which lost 1 base and 6 bases, there was a span of 14 bases. This sample's treatment: oral pan-JAK inhibitor, 5-10 mg twice daily. Samples from alopecia areata patients were lesional scalp punch biopsies and peripheral blood.

The TCR was taken from a human donor with alopecia areata. V usage is TRBV4-1 and J usage is TRBJ2-3, with TRBD1 as a possible D gene (5 bases). The sequenced sample was CD8+ T cells sorted from blood, obtained at week 24, from a patient treated with tofacitinib. Here the CDR3 DNA reads TGCGCCAGCAGCCAAGCTGGACGGACATTTGATACGCAGTATTTT. Translated, it gives CASSQAGRTFDTQYF.